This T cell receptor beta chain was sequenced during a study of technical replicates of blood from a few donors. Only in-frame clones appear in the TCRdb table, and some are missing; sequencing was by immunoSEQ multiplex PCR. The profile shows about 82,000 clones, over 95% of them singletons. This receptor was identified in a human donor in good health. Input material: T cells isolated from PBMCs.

The DNA of the CDR3 is TGTGCCAGCAGCCCGACAGGGTCTAACTATGGCTACACCTTC. Its translation is CASSPTGSNYGYTF. The rearrangement links TRBV5-6 to TRBJ1-2, with TRBD1 matching 7 bases. The CDR3 length is 14 residues. With 4 bases clipped from V and 0 bases from J, the junction kept 3 bases outside the gene matches. Germline V gives CDR1 SGHDT, CDR2 YYEEEE.